The present TCR beta chain was sequenced within a study of blood T cells in healthy people across ages. Healthy Caucasian individuals from Russia aged about 6 to 95 were enrolled as donors. For the second PCR, which ran for about 7 to 11 cycles, a sample-barcoded 5' primer and a J-beta primer mix were used. TCRdb re-derived calls from the 5' RACE reads in MiXCR, one entry per CDR3 protein. The table includes about 1.7 million distinct CDR3 sequences, 25% to 30% detected once. Study-level findings and limits: Fewer expanded clones and more diversity marked long-lived versus aged donors. Observed TCR beta diversity showed a strong correlation with the percentage of naive T cells as measured by flow cytometry.

The germline CDR1 and CDR2 sequences are SGHDT and YYEEEE. The CDR3 contains 15 residues. The V and J ends lost 3 bases and 3 bases, in that order; junction bases with no gene match: 3. This clonotype was detected many times. Its cognate antigen is unknown. This chain connects TRBV5-6 to TRBJ2-7; 13 bases fit TRBD2. Sequenced material: blood. This TCR derives from a woman younger than 45 in good health. Here the CDR3 DNA reads TGTGCCAGCAGCTGGGGGACTAGCGGGGACTACGAGCAGTACTTC. Amino acid sequence: CASSWGTSGDYEQYF.